The 22 T cell receptor beta chains below were found in one sample sequenced in a study of cytotoxic CD8 clonotypes in ibrutinib-treated CLL. TCRdb's table, derived via immunoSEQ multiplex PCR, lists solely in-frame clones and lacks some. This table has approximately 350,000 clones, over 55% appearing once. The sequences come from PBMCs, collected after 36 months of ibrutinib treatment. The receptors come from a human donor with chronic lymphocytic leukemia.

The chain carries TRBV9 and TRBJ2-7, with D possibly called TRBD1 or TRBD2 (5 bases each). Germline V CDR1 and CDR2: SGDLS, YYNGEE. V lost 4 bases, J lost 6 bases, and 11 bases lay in between. The CDR3 contains 12 residues. CDR3 nucleotide sequence: TGTGCCAGCAGCCCCGGGACCTCCGAGCAGTACTTC. Encoded protein: CASSPGTSEQYF.

The V gene is TRBV5-5, the J gene TRBJ2-7; D ambiguous. Germline V gene data show CDR1 as SGHKS and CDR2 as YYEKEE (reference sequence). V dropped 3 bases and J dropped 5 bases, with 9 bases sitting between them. The CDR3 has 12 residues. In DNA, the CDR3 is TGTGCCAGCAGCTCGACATGGGACGAGCAGTACTTC. This translates into CASSSTWDEQYF.

The chain uses TRBV4-1 and TRBJ2-1, with TRBD2 identical over 10 bases. The CDR3 contains 17 residues. Germline loops: CDR1 MGHRA, CDR2 YSYEKL. Trimming took 1 base from V and 0 from J; bases not matched to a gene: 3. In DNA, the CDR3 is TGCGCCAGCAGCCAAGGTAGCGGGAGGTTCTCCTACAATGAGCAGTTCTTC. This codes for CASSQGSGRFSYNEQFF.

The chain carries TRBV9 and TRBJ2-5; TRBD2 agrees at 7 bases. The ends lost 0 bases at V and 5 bases at J; junction bases unmatched: 7. The germline V gene encodes CDR1 SGDLS and CDR2 YYNGEE. This CDR3 region has 15 residues. The CDR3 region is CASSVGISGGETQYF. CDR3 DNA: TGTGCCAGCAGCGTAGGGATCTCCGGGGGGGAGACCCAGTACTTC.

The chain joins TRBV6-6 to TRBJ1-6; D may be TRBD1 (5 bases). The CDR3 runs to 14 residues. Germline-derived CDR1 and CDR2 are MNHNY and SVGAGI (reference sequence). Deletions cut 1 base from V and 11 bases from J, with 12 bases between. CDR3 nucleotide sequence: TGTGCCAGCAGTTACTTACCAGGGAGACCACCCCTCCACTTT. Translation gives CASSYLPGRPPLHF.

The chain has TRBV9 and TRBJ2-1; 8 nucleotides align to TRBD1. The length of the CDR3 is 15 residues. The V gene's germline CDR1 is SGDLS and CDR2 YYNGEE. V shed 4 bases and J 8 bases; nucleotides not matched to a gene: 11. This CDR3 is CASSPRQGQVDEQFF. CDR3 coding DNA: TGTGCCAGCAGCCCCCGACAGGGACAGGTCGATGAGCAGTTCTTC.

J is TRBJ2-7 and V is TRBV27; the match to TRBD2 covers 11 bases. The length of the CDR3 is 17 residues. Per the germline V gene, CDR1 is MNHEY and CDR2 is SMNVEV (reference sequence). The V gene end was trimmed by 1 base and the J gene end by 2 bases; junction bases not matched to a gene: 7. For the CDR3, the DNA is TGTGCCAGCAGTTTATTAAGGACTAGCGGGTATACCTACGAGCAGTACTTC. This codes for CASSLLRTSGYTYEQYF.

The chain has TRBV29-1 and TRBJ1-1, with 7 positions matching TRBD1. With V trimmed by 4 bases and J by 5 bases, 10 bases remained unmatched. Germline-derived CDR1 and CDR2 are SQVTM and ANQGSEA. The CDR3 is 14 residues long. CDR3 sequence (DNA): TGCAGCGTTGGGGGGACAGCCATTCGGACTGAAGCTTTCTTT. This gives the protein CSVGGTAIRTEAFF. The entire variable domain, with the rest obtained from reference TRBV29-1 and TRBJ1-1, is as follows: SAVISQKPSRDICQRGTSLTIQCQVDSQVTMMFWYRQQPGQSLTLIATANQGSEATYESGFVIDKFPISRPNLTFSTLTVSNMSPEDSSIYLCSVGGTAIRTEAFFGQGTRLTVV.

This clone has a handful of counts. This rearrangement joins TRBV9 to TRBJ2-7; 8 positions agree with TRBD2. The CDR3 is 15 residues long. The V and J ends lost 7 bases and 5 bases, in that order; junction bases with no gene match: 14. Germline CDR1 reads SGDLS; CDR2 reads YYNGEE. CDR3 sequence (DNA): TGTGCCAGCGACCCCTCGCGGGGGGCGTTAAACGAGCAGTACTTC. Residues: CASDPSRGALNEQYF.

Written as DNA, the CDR3 is TGTGCCAGCAGCTCCAACCCCACAGCGGGGTTTAATAATTCACCCCTCCACTTT. Its protein product is CASSSNPTAGFNNSPLHF. This rearrangement joins TRBV7-6 to TRBJ1-6; D ambiguous. Per germline, CDR1 SGHVS and CDR2 FNYEAQ. The CDR3 runs to 18 residues. V lost 4 bases and J 5 bases, leaving 21 bases between the germline ends.

The chain joins TRBV10-1 to TRBJ2-3, with D possibly matching TRBD1 (5 bases). Germline V gene data show CDR1 as WNHNN and CDR2 as SYGVQD (reference sequence). The length of the CDR3 is 16 residues. Trimming took 5 bases from V and 1 from J, leaving 16 bases between them. The CDR3 region has the DNA TGCGCCAGCAGTCCCAATTGGGAAGGGGGCACAGATACGCAGTATTTT. It encodes CASSPNWEGGTDTQYF.

V gene TRBV10-3 combines with J gene TRBJ1-1; a weak D match, TRBD1 (5 bases). The germline V gene has CDR1 ENHRY and CDR2 SYGVKD. The CDR3 spans 15 residues. V lost 2 bases and J 1 base, leaving 11 bases between the germline ends. The CDR3 DNA follows: TGTGCCATCAGTGAGAGGGGCAGGGCGAACACTGAAGCTTTCTTT. As protein: CAISERGRANTEAFF.

The gene calls are TRBV6-1 and TRBJ2-7; D may correspond to TRBD1 or TRBD2 (6 bases each). This CDR3 contains 14 residues. The V end was cut by 3 bases, the J end by 1 base, with 10 bases between. The germline gives CDR1 MNHNS, CDR2 SASEGT. CDR3 loop: CASSEEGGSYEQYF. The CDR3 DNA follows: TGTGCCAGCAGTGAGGAAGGGGGGTCCTACGAGCAGTACTTC.

This chain connects TRBV11-2 to TRBJ2-5, with 10 bases matching TRBD2. The CDR3 spans 19 residues. The germline V gene encodes CDR1 SGHAT and CDR2 FQNNGV. J gave up 1 base and V 2 bases, and 13 bases lay outside the gene matches. Written as DNA, the CDR3 is TGTGCCAGCAGCTTAATAGGAGGGCCAGCTAGCGGGGGCCAAGAGACCCAGTACTTC. It specifies CASSLIGGPASGGQETQYF.

V and J are TRBV9 and TRBJ2-7; D could derive from TRBD1 or TRBD2 (5 bases each). CDR1 is SGDLS, CDR2 YYNGEE, per germline. CDR3 size: 16 residues. The V and J ends lost 4 bases and 3 bases respectively, with 20 bases between them. The CDR3 here is CASSPQPGREIYEQYF. The CDR3, as DNA: TGTGCCAGCAGCCCCCAACCGGGACGAGAGATCTACGAGCAGTACTTC. The whole variable domain, remainder taken from reference TRBV9 and TRBJ2-7, is DSGVTQTPKHLITATGQRVTLRCSPRSGDLSVYWYQQSLDQGLQFLIQYYNGEERAKGNILERFSAQQFPDLHSELNLSSLELGDSALYFCASSPQPGREIYEQYFGPGTRLTVT.

The chain has TRBV2 and TRBJ1-2; 7 bases fit TRBD1. V was pared by 8 bases and J by 10 bases, with 13 bases of the junction left unmatched. This CDR3 contains 13 residues. The germline V gene encodes CDR1 SNHLY and CDR2 FYNNEI. CDR3 DNA: TGTGCCAGCGAGGAGAGGAACAGGGGAGTCTACACCTTC. Amino acid sequence: CASEERNRGVYTF.

V gene TRBV15 combines with J gene TRBJ2-7; D not resolved. This CDR3 comprises 14 residues. The germline gives CDR1 LNHNV, CDR2 YYDKDF (reference sequence). V was trimmed by 4 bases and J by 5 bases, leaving 15 bases between them. CDR3 nucleotide sequence: TGTGCCACCAGCATGTACGGACCGGCGGACGAGCAGTACTTC. This encodes CATSMYGPADEQYF.

This clone was seen more than once but under ten times. The chain is built from TRBV29-1 and TRBJ2-7; tentative D call: TRBD2 (6 bases). The CDR3 is 15 residues long. Trimming stripped 3 bases from V and 4 bases from J, with 19 bases between. Germline V gives CDR1 SQVTM, CDR2 ANQGSEA. The CDR3 DNA follows: TGCAGCGTTGAGGGAGGTGGGCTACCCCGGTACGAGCAGTACTTC. Translation: CSVEGGGLPRYEQYF.

The chain employs TRBV29-1 and TRBJ1-1; no clear D. The CDR3 contains 11 residues. Trimming removed 2 bases at V and 3 bases at J, with 4 bases between. The germline gives CDR1 SQVTM, CDR2 ANQGSEA. The CDR3 nucleotides are TGCAGCGTTGAAACAGACACTGAAGCTTTCTTT. Protein sequence: CSVETDTEAFF.

This clone appeared a few times. This chain uses TRBV2 with TRBJ2-5; D is perhaps TRBD2 (6 bases). Trimming left V 7 bases short and J 4 bases short, with 13 bases between. Germline lookup yields CDR1 SNHLY and CDR2 FYNNEI. The CDR3 consists of 13 residues. CDR3 region: CASNGGVGETQYF. The DNA of the CDR3 is TGTGCCAGCAACGGCGGGGTAGGAGAGACCCAGTACTTC. The variable domain in full, completed from reference TRBV2 and TRBJ2-5, reads EPEVTQTPSHQVTQMGQEVILRCVPISNHLYFYWYRQILGQKVEFLVSFYNNEISEKSEIFDDQFSVERPDGSNFTLKIRSTKLEDSAMYFCASNGGVGETQYFGPGTRLLVL.

In nucleotides, the CDR3 is TGCAGCGTTCGGGTGACAGGAGGTGGCTATGGCTACACCTTC. Its translation is CSVRVTGGGYGYTF. V gene TRBV29-1 combines with J gene TRBJ1-2; weak D call: TRBD1 (6 bases). This CDR3 is 14 amino acids long. The V end lost 5 bases, the J end lost 4 bases, and 17 bases lay between the germline ends. Germline lookup yields CDR1 SQVTM and CDR2 ANQGSEA.

V usage is TRBV29-1 and J usage is TRBJ2-1, with D tentatively TRBD1 (5 bases). The germline V and J ends were trimmed by 0 bases and 4 bases, with 13 bases remaining between them. In germline, CDR1 is SQVTM, CDR2 ANQGSEA. The CDR3 runs 15 residues. The CDR3 DNA follows: TGCAGCGTTGAAGAGCCGTTCGACAGATACAATGAGCAGTTCTTC. It encodes CSVEEPFDRYNEQFF.